This T cell receptor beta chain is from a study of PD-1 blockade in classical Hodgkin lymphoma. With regard to this clone: The target antigen is unknown.

Study-wide results and caveats: Before treatment, TCR diversity in newly diagnosed patients was reportedly lower than in healthy donors. Patients with an early start, nivolumab under 1 year after ASCT, were excluded. Significant TCR diversity gains by C4D1 occurred in CD4+ but not CD8+ cells.

Sample time point: cycle 4 day 1 (C4D1), after more than 5 weeks of nivolumab. With no exception, relapse followed autologous stem cell transplantation in all patients, and brentuximab vedotin exposure varied. Patients showed best responses of complete response, partial response or progressive disease. Trimming removed 0 bases from V and 0 bases from J, with 12 bases in between. The germline gives CDR1 SGHAT, CDR2 FQDESV (reference sequence). The CDR3 sequence is 17 residues long. Data came from immunoSEQ multiplex PCR; TCRdb stores just in-frame clones and leaves some out. The top ten hold less than 15% of the sample, which has tens of thousands of clones, roughly 80% seen once.

The origin of this receptor is a human donor with classical Hodgkin lymphoma. The starting material was peripheral blood mononuclear cells (PBMCs), obtained before the fourth cycle of nivolumab. This sequence joins TRBV11-1 and TRBJ2-4, with D uncertain. CDR3 loop: CASSLAVVNLAKNIQYF. The CDR3 DNA follows: TGTGCCAGCAGCTTAGCGGTGGTAAACCTAGCCAAAAACATTCAGTACTTC.